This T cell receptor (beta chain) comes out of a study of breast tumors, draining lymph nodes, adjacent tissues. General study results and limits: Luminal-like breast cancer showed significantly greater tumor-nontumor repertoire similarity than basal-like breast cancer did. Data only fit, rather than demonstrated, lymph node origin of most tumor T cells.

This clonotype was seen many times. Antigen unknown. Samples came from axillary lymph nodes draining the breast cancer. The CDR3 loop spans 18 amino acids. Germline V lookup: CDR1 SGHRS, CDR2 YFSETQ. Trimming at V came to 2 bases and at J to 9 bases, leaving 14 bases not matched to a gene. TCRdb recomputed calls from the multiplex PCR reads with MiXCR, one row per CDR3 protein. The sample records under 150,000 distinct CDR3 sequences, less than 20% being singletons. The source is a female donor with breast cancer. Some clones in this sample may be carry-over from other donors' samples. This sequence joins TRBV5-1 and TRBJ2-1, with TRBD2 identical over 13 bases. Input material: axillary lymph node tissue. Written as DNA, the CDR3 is TGCGCCAGCAGCTTAAGACTAGCGGGGGGACTCCGGGGCAGTGAGCAGTTCTTC. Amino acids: CASSLRLAGGLRGSEQFF.